This T cell receptor (beta chain) stems from a study of identical twins. Findings of the study overall: Excess sharing by twins proved weaker in beta out-of-frame sequences. There were fewer insertions in abundant cord blood beta clonotypes, but memory repertoires showed no such pattern. Zero-insertion analyses were open to partial confounding by invariant MAIT and iNKT cells.

This clonotype was counted at least ten times. Its antigen is as yet unknown. No donor was unhealthy or non-Caucasian. V was cut by 2 bases and J by 4 bases, with 27 bases left in between. This CDR3 spans 20 amino acids. Looked up from germline, CDR1 is SGHAT and CDR2 is FQNNGV. Each CDR3 protein gets one entry after TCRdb re-called the 5' RACE reads with MiXCR. The data show over 550,000 distinct CDR3 sequences, 7% to 7.5% seen once. These data were likewise used in another study, on yellow fever vaccine responses in identical twins.

Sequencing input: PBMCs. This TCR was recovered from a woman younger than 30 in good health. This rearrangement joins TRBV11-2 to TRBJ2-1; TRBD2 might be the D (6 bases). The CDR3 sequence: CASSLRSVRNYGSLYNEQFF. The CDR3 nucleotides are TGTGCCAGCAGCTTACGTAGTGTGCGCAATTACGGGAGTCTATACAATGAGCAGTTCTTC. The full variable domain, in which reference TRBV11-2 and TRBJ2-1 provide the parts outside the CDR3, is EAGVAQSPRYKIIEKRQSVAFWCNPISGHATLYWYQQILGQGPKLLIQFQNNGVVDDSQLPKDRFSAERLKGVDSTLKIQPAKLEDSAVYLCASSLRSVRNYGSLYNEQFFGPGTRLTVL.